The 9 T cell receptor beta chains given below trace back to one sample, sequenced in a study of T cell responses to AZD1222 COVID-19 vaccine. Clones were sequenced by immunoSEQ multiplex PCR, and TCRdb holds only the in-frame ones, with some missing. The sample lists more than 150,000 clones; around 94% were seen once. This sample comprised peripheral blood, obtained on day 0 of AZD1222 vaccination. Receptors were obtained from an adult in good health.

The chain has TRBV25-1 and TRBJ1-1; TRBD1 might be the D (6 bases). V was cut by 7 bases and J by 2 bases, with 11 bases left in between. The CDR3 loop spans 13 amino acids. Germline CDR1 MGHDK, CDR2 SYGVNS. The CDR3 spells CASKGQTNTEAFF. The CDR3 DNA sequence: TGTGCCAGCAAAGGACAGACAAACACTGAAGCTTTCTTT.

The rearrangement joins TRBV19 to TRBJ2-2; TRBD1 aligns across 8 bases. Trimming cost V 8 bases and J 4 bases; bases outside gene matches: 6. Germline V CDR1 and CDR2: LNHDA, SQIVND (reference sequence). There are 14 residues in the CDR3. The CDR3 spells CASRRTGFTGELFF. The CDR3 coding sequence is TGTGCCAGTCGTAGGACAGGGTTCACCGGGGAGCTGTTTTTT.

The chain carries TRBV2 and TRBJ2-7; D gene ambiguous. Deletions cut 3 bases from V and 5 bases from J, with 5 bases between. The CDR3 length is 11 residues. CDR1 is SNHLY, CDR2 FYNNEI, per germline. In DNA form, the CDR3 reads TGTGCCAGCAGTGATGCGGACGAGCAGTACTTC. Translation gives CASSDADEQYF.

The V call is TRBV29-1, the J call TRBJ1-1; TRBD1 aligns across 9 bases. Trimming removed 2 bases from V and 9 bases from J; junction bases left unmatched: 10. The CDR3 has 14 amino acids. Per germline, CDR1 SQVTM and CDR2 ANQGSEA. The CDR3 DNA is TGCAGCGTTGAAATGGGACAGGGCGCCTCGAAAGCTTTCTTT. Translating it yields CSVEMGQGASKAFF.

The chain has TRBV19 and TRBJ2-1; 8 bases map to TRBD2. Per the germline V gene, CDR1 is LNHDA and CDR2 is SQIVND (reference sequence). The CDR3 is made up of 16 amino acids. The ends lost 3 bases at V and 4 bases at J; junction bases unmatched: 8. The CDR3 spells CASSIVLAGLYNEQFF. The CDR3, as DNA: TGTGCCAGTAGTATCGTGCTAGCGGGCCTATACAATGAGCAGTTCTTC.

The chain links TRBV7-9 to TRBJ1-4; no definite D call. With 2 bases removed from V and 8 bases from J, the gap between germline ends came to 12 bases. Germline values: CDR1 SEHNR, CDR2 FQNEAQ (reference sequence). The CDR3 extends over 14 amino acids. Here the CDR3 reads CASSLPDLREKLFF. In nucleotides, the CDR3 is TGTGCCAGCAGCTTACCGGACCTCAGGGAAAAACTGTTTTTT.

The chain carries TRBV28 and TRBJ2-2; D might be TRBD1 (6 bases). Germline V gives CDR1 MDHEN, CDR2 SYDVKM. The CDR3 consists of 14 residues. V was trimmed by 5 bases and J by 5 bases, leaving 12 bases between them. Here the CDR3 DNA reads TGTGCCAGCAGTATCCCCGGGACAACCGGGGAGCTGTTTTTT. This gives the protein CASSIPGTTGELFF. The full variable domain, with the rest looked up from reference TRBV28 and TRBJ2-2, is DVKVTQSSRYLVKRTGEKVFLECVQDMDHENMFWYRQDPGLGLRLIYFSYDVKMKEKGDIPEGYSVSREKKERFSLILESASTNQTSMYLCASSIPGTTGELFFGEGSRLTVL.

CDR3 protein: CASSIVLGAGVPSTDTQYF. CDR3 DNA: TGTGCCAGTAGTATAGTGTTGGGAGCGGGAGTCCCTAGCACAGATACGCAGTATTTT. V usage is TRBV19 and J usage is TRBJ2-3; 8 bases fit TRBD2. The CDR3 consists of 19 residues. Germline CDR1 LNHDA, CDR2 SQIVND (reference sequence). V gave up 1 base and J gave up 0 bases; unmatched junction bases: 12.

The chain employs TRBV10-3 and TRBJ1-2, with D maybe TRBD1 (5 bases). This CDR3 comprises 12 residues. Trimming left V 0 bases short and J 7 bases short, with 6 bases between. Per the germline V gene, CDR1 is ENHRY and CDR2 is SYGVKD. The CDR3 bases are TGTGCCATCAGTGAGTCACAGGTTGGCTACACCTTC. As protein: CAISESQVGYTF.